This T cell receptor beta chain appears in the sequencing data of a study of T cells after yellow fever vaccination. This clonotype was seen ten or more times. The target antigen is unknown. Study results and caveats: Primary-vaccination clones mostly resurfaced post-booster (approximately 96% CD4, approximately 89% CD8).

Losses at the gene ends were 0 bases for V and 2 bases for J; bases not matched to a gene: 3. This CDR3 is 15 amino acids long. CDR1 and CDR2 (germline): MNHEY, SVGAGI. Researchers made TCR cDNA using 5'RACE template switching, and this step added a universal primer site and UMIs. A single record per CDR3 protein comes from TCRdb applying MiXCR to the 5' RACE reads. There are 65,000 to 70,000 distinct CDR3 sequences in the sample; 4.5% to 7.5% occur only once, and about 2% lies in the top ten. The sequence was collected from a young man who received the YFV17D yellow fever vaccine. This material consisted of CD4+ T cells sorted from PBMCs, taken roughly 15 days after the first yellow fever vaccination. The V gene is TRBV6-5, the J gene TRBJ2-5; TRBD1 matches 7 bases. This CDR3 is CASSYSSRGQETQYF. CDR3 coding DNA: TGTGCCAGCAGTTACTCAAGCAGGGGGCAAGAGACCCAGTACTTC.